These 22 T cell receptor beta chains came from one sample sequenced in a study of graft-versus-host responses after intestinal transplantation. These receptors have no identified antigens. TCRdb's table, derived via immunoSEQ multiplex PCR, lists solely in-frame clones and lacks some. The sample includes about 120,000 clones, around nine tenths seen only once; the top ten take about 0.18%. Material: unstimulated CD4+ T cells sorted from spleen or lymph node cells, obtained before intestinal transplant. Receptor source: a human donor who received an intestinal transplant.

The rearrangement uses TRBV5-1 and TRBJ2-2; tentatively, D is TRBD1 (6 bases). The CDR3 runs 14 residues. Germline lookup yields CDR1 SGHRS and CDR2 YFSETQ. Trimming stripped 5 bases from V and 4 bases from J, with 12 bases between. In DNA, the CDR3 is TGCGCCAGCAGAGCTAGGACAGCCACCGGGGAGCTGTTTTTT. Translating it yields CASRARTATGELFF.

The rearrangement joins TRBV4-3 to TRBJ1-1, with D possibly being TRBD1 (5 bases). There are 15 residues in the CDR3. CDR1 is LGHNA, CDR2 YSLEER, per germline. V was clipped by 0 bases and J by 1 base, with 9 bases between them. For the CDR3, the DNA is TGCGCCAGCAGCCAAGATGGGGGAGGGAACACTGAAGCTTTCTTT. It codes for CASSQDGGGNTEAFF.

This clone was observed once. This chain connects TRBV2 to TRBJ2-1, with 14 bases matching TRBD2. Germline assignment: CDR1 SNHLY and CDR2 FYNNEI. This CDR3 comprises 17 residues. V dropped 6 bases and J dropped 8; count of bases not matched to a gene: 12. The CDR3 loop is CASRPLMTSGRGDEQFF. CDR3 DNA: TGTGCCAGCAGACCCCTAATGACTAGCGGGAGGGGGGATGAGCAGTTCTTC.

This chain joins TRBV6-5 and TRBJ1-1; maybe TRBD1 (6 bases). The germline V and J ends were trimmed by 5 bases and 1 base, with 14 bases remaining between them. CDR3 length: 15 amino acids. Germline CDR1 and CDR2: MNHEY and SVGAGI. CDR3 DNA sequence: TGTGCCAGCAGTCGCCCTACAGGGCGGAACACTGAAGCTTTCTTT. Its protein product is CASSRPTGRNTEAFF.

The CDR3 sequence: CASNRGANTEAFF. CDR3 sequence (DNA): TGTGCCTCTAACAGGGGGGCGAACACTGAAGCTTTCTTT. The V call is TRBV30, the J call TRBJ1-1, with 8 bases fitting TRBD1. Germline CDR1 is GTSNPN and CDR2 is SVGIG (reference sequence). V lost 7 bases to trimming and J lost 1 base; unmatched junction nucleotides: 5. This CDR3 is built from 13 residues.

This chain joins TRBV5-1 and TRBJ2-7; 9 bases fit TRBD2. The CDR3 is 15 amino acids. V trimming: 1 base; J trimming: 2 bases; junction bases outside the gene matches: 4. Germline assignment: CDR1 SGHRS and CDR2 YFSETQ. CDR3 sequence reads: CASSLRLAGTYEQYF. The CDR3 region has the DNA TGCGCCAGCAGCTTGAGGCTAGCGGGGACCTACGAGCAGTACTTC.

The chain uses TRBV7-2 and TRBJ2-3; D possibly corresponds to TRBD1 (5 bases). This CDR3 is 11 amino acids long. Germline V lookup: CDR1 SGHTA, CDR2 FQGNSA. Trimming left V 9 bases short and J 2 bases short, with 6 bases between. CDR3 nucleotide sequence: TGTGCCAGGGGGCACACAGATACGCAGTATTTT. This gives the protein CARGHTDTQYF.

The rearrangement links TRBV5-1 to TRBJ1-1; 11 bases fit TRBD1. From germline, CDR1 is SGHRS and CDR2 YFSETQ. This CDR3 contains 14 residues. Losses at the gene ends were 4 bases for V and 3 bases for J; bases not matched to a gene: 2. CDR3: CASSGTGGDTEAFF. The DNA of the CDR3 is TGCGCCAGCAGCGGGACAGGGGGAGACACTGAAGCTTTCTTT.

V gene TRBV9 combines with J gene TRBJ2-2; TRBD1 matches 9 bases. CDR1 and CDR2 from the germline V gene are SGDLS and YYNGEE. This CDR3 is 15 amino acids long. Trimming at V came to 3 bases and at J to 3 bases, leaving 3 bases not matched to a gene. The DNA for the CDR3 is TGTGCCAGCAGCGCCGGACAGGGGCACACCGGGGAGCTGTTTTTT. Amino acid sequence: CASSAGQGHTGELFF.

V is TRBV30 and J is TRBJ1-6; no definite D call. The CDR3 has 14 amino acids. The V gene lost 1 base and the J gene lost 8 bases, with 12 bases spanning the gap. Germline values: CDR1 GTSNPN, CDR2 SVGIG (reference sequence). The chain's CDR3 is CAWSDPFYYSPLHF. The DNA for the CDR3 is TGTGCCTGGAGTGATCCCTTTTACTATTCACCCCTCCACTTT. The whole variable domain, remainder taken from reference TRBV30 and TRBJ1-6, is SQTIHQWPATLVQPVGSPLSLECTVEGTSNPNLYWYRQAAGRGLQLLFYSVGIGQISSEVPQNLSASRPQDRQFILSSKKLLLSDSGFYLCAWSDPFYYSPLHFGNGTRLTVT.

This sequence joins TRBV11-2 and TRBJ2-7; 7 positions match TRBD1. This CDR3 has 15 amino acids. Per the germline V gene, CDR1 is SGHAT and CDR2 is FQNNGV. Germline trimming cut 5 bases from V and 0 bases from J; bases unmatched to any gene: 7. CDR3 region: CASSPRQGPSYEQYF. The CDR3 DNA is TGTGCCAGCAGCCCGCGACAGGGCCCCTCCTACGAGCAGTACTTC.

The chain joins TRBV29-1 to TRBJ2-7; perhaps TRBD1 as D (6 bases). The CDR3 runs to 15 residues. V was pared by 0 bases and J by 3 bases, with 15 bases between. Germline CDR1 reads SQVTM; CDR2 reads ANQGSEA. The CDR3 DNA is TGCAGCGTTGAAGATCGTACAGGGCCATACTACGAGCAGTACTTC. It specifies CSVEDRTGPYYEQYF.

The J gene is TRBJ1-6, the V gene TRBV28; D might be TRBD1 (6 bases). The ends were cut back, 4 bases at V and 8 bases at J, with 18 bases in the middle. Per the germline V gene, CDR1 is MDHEN and CDR2 is SYDVKM. This CDR3 is built from 16 residues. The CDR3 bases are TGTGCCAGCAGTTACACGGGGGGGGGCCTGCATTCACCCCTCCACTTT. Its protein product is CASSYTGGGLHSPLHF.

The chain links TRBV18 to TRBJ1-5; no clear D gene. V lost 6 bases and J 7 bases, leaving 13 bases between the germline ends. The CDR3 covers 13 residues. The V gene's germline CDR1 is KGHSH and CDR2 LQKENI. The CDR3 reads CASSHVGEQPQHF. The DNA for the CDR3 is TGTGCCAGCTCCCACGTCGGGGAGCAGCCCCAGCATTTT.

This chain uses TRBV7-8 with TRBJ2-7; 8 positions agree with TRBD2. V gave up 1 base and J gave up 2 bases; unmatched junction bases: 7. Germline-derived CDR1 and CDR2 are SGHVS and FQNEAQ. The CDR3 covers 16 residues. The CDR3 DNA reads TGTGCCAGCAGCTTAGGGCTCCAGCGGGGGACCTACGAGCAGTACTTC. Amino acid sequence: CASSLGLQRGTYEQYF.

The chain recombines TRBV28 with TRBJ1-4; 8 bases map to TRBD1. In germline, CDR1 is MDHEN, CDR2 SYDVKM. V shed 5 bases, J shed 3 bases, and the junction held 8 bases outside the gene matches. This CDR3 contains 16 residues. The CDR3 DNA reads TGTGCCAGCAGTGGGGGACAGGCGGGGGCTAATGAAAAACTGTTTTTT. Protein sequence: CASSGGQAGANEKLFF.

This sequence joins TRBV5-4 and TRBJ1-4; no definite D call. CDR1 and CDR2 from the germline V gene are SGHNT and YYREEE (reference sequence). The CDR3 sequence is 14 residues long. Trimming took off 1 base at V and 8 bases at J, with 12 bases between the two ends. This CDR3 reads CASSLSPNEEKLFF. The CDR3 DNA sequence: TGTGCCAGCAGCTTGTCCCCGAACGAGGAAAAACTGTTTTTT.

CDR3 sequence (DNA): TGTGCCAGTAGTCCGCGACAGGGCTCACCCACAGATACGCAGTATTTT. Encoded protein: CASSPRQGSPTDTQYF. V gene TRBV19 combines with J gene TRBJ2-3; TRBD1 matches at 7 bases. The CDR3 has 16 residues. Germline trimming cut 5 bases from V and 2 bases from J; bases unmatched to any gene: 10. Germline CDR1 is LNHDA and CDR2 is SQIVND (reference sequence).

This clone has a single count. The chain employs TRBV7-9 and TRBJ2-1; 7 bases are shared with TRBD2. The germline CDR1 and CDR2 sequences are SEHNR and FQNEAQ (reference sequence). With V trimmed by 2 bases and J by 6 bases, 10 bases remained unmatched. This CDR3 has 16 amino acids. In DNA, the CDR3 is TGTGCCAGCAGCTTAAACACTGGCGGGGGTCCCAATGAGCAGTTCTTC. Amino acids: CASSLNTGGGPNEQFF.

V is TRBV11-3 and J is TRBJ2-1, with 14 bases lining up with TRBD2. The V gene end was trimmed by 5 bases and the J gene end by 7 bases; junction bases not matched to a gene: 10. The V gene's germline CDR1 is SGHNT and CDR2 YENEEA. The CDR3 runs 17 residues. For the CDR3, the DNA is TGTGCCAGCAGCCAGCGAAGGACTAGCGGGGGGAGGAATGAGCAGTTCTTC. Encoded protein: CASSQRRTSGGRNEQFF.

The rearrangement joins TRBV5-4 to TRBJ1-5; 7 bases are a match to TRBD1. With 4 bases clipped from V and 6 bases from J, the junction kept 10 bases outside the gene matches. This CDR3 region has 15 residues. CDR1 and CDR2 from the germline V gene are SGHNT and YYREEE (reference sequence). The CDR3 loop is CASSGGTEPGQPQHF. In nucleotides, the CDR3 is TGTGCCAGCAGCGGAGGGACAGAACCCGGTCAGCCCCAGCATTTT.

CDR3 loop: CASSYSQTSGDTQYF. In DNA, the CDR3 is TGTGCCAGCAGTTACTCCCAGACTAGTGGAGATACGCAGTATTTT. The chain couples TRBV6-6 to TRBJ2-3; weak D call: TRBD2 (6 bases). The CDR3 length is 15 residues. Germline values: CDR1 MNHNY, CDR2 SVGAGI (reference sequence). V was pared by 0 bases and J by 5 bases, with 12 bases between.